The 26 T cell receptor beta chains listed next were all sequenced from one sample in a study of shared clonotypes between healthy human individuals. The assay was immunoSEQ multiplex PCR, and TCRdb's table has in-frame clones only and misses some. The sample carries approximately 400,000 clones, around 96% recorded once. The specimen was memory CD8+ T cells sorted from blood. Described subset: CD45RO+ cells pooled with CCR7-negative TemRA cells. These receptor sequences come from a man aged 25-45 years in good health.

The chain links TRBV30 to TRBJ2-2; 10 nucleotides agree with TRBD1. Germline CDR1 and CDR2: GTSNPN and SVGIG (reference sequence). This CDR3 spans 14 amino acids. With 5 bases clipped from V and 6 bases from J, the junction kept 6 bases outside the gene matches. The CDR3 DNA sequence: TGTGCCTGGGGGACAGGGGAGGCGGCCGGGGAGCTGTTTTTT. It codes for CAWGTGEAAGELFF.

The CDR3 loop reads CASSLARTGVAGELFF. CDR3 nucleotides: TGTGCCAGCAGCTTAGCGAGGACAGGGGTGGCCGGGGAGCTGTTTTTT. This chain connects TRBV7-8 to TRBJ2-2; TRBD1 matches 9 bases. The CDR3 covers 16 residues. J gave up 6 bases and V 0 bases, and 5 bases lay outside the gene matches. Germline loops: CDR1 SGHVS, CDR2 FQNEAQ.

This clone was detected once. The V call is TRBV5-1, the J call TRBJ2-1; D gene ambiguous. This CDR3 has 14 amino acids. Germline CDR1 reads SGHRS; CDR2 reads YFSETQ. Trimming took off 2 bases at V and 2 bases at J, with 8 bases between the two ends. CDR3 bases: TGCGCCAGCAGCTTAATGGTAGCCTACAATGAGCAGTTCTTC. This translates into CASSLMVAYNEQFF.

The chain carries TRBV6-5 and TRBJ2-5; 7 bases fit TRBD2. The CDR3 totals 15 residues. With V trimmed by 2 bases and J by 5 bases, 8 bases remained unmatched. Germline assignment: CDR1 MNHEY and CDR2 SVGAGI. DNA for the CDR3: TGTGCCAGCAGTTACGAGACTAGCTCAATGGAGACCCAGTACTTC. This sequence encodes CASSYETSSMETQYF.

The V gene is TRBV19, the J gene TRBJ2-6, with 7 bases fitting TRBD2. Looked up from germline, CDR1 is LNHDA and CDR2 is SQIVND (reference sequence). This CDR3 contains 15 residues. V was pared by 3 bases and J by 2 bases, with 1 base of the junction left unmatched. CDR3 region: CASSIRGAGANVLTF. CDR3 DNA: TGTGCCAGTAGTATCCGGGGGGCTGGGGCCAACGTCCTGACTTTC.

The chain carries TRBV6-5 and TRBJ2-3; D is undetermined. The CDR3 spans 14 residues. CDR1 and CDR2 (germline): MNHEY, SVGAGI. V lost 2 bases to trimming and J lost 1 base, with 7 bases between them. CDR3 sequence: CASSYRLGTDTQYF. The CDR3 nucleotides read TGTGCCAGCAGTTACAGGCTAGGCACAGATACGCAGTATTTT.

The chain links TRBV5-1 to TRBJ1-4; possibly TRBD1 for D (5 bases). This CDR3 spans 16 amino acids. In germline, CDR1 is SGHRS, CDR2 YFSETQ. Trimming removed 0 bases at V and 5 bases at J, with 14 bases between. This CDR3 is CASSLGQQVPNEKLFF. The CDR3 region has the DNA TGCGCCAGCAGCTTGGGCCAACAGGTTCCAAATGAAAAACTGTTTTTT.

The chain recombines TRBV23-1 with TRBJ2-5; D possibly corresponds to TRBD1 (6 bases). TRBV23-1 is sorted into the ORF group, with uncertain function. This CDR3 spans 14 amino acids. V shed 3 bases and J shed 3 bases, with 11 bases lying between them. The CDR3 spells CASSHYSGEETQYF. CDR3 nucleotides: TGCGCCAGCAGTCACTACTCAGGGGAAGAGACCCAGTACTTC.

The chain carries TRBV2 and TRBJ1-1, with D perhaps matching TRBD1 (6 bases). V lost 2 bases and J lost 6, with 13 bases in between. The germline V gene has CDR1 SNHLY and CDR2 FYNNEI. CDR3 length equals 14 residues. CDR3 sequence (DNA): TGTGCCAGCAGTGAACGGGGGGCGAGGGCTGAAGCTTTCTTT. It yields the protein CASSERGARAEAFF.

The chain combines TRBV28 with TRBJ2-7; tentative D call: TRBD1 (6 bases). Per the germline V gene, CDR1 is MDHEN and CDR2 is SYDVKM. The CDR3 runs to 13 residues. Trimming removed 7 bases from V and 0 bases from J, with 10 bases in between. DNA of the CDR3: TGTGCCAGCACCCGGACAGACTCCTACGAGCAGTACTTC. Protein product: CASTRTDSYEQYF.

This clone is a singleton in its sample. This rearrangement joins TRBV5-6 to TRBJ2-7, with D possibly being TRBD1 (5 bases). V was pared by 2 bases and J by 2 bases, with 11 bases between. From germline, CDR1 is SGHDT and CDR2 YYEEEE. The CDR3 spans 14 residues. CDR3 sequence (DNA): TGTGCCAGCAGCTTTCTTTCAGGGCCCTACGAGCAGTACTTC. Translated, it gives CASSFLSGPYEQYF.

With regard to this clone: The same CDR3 can be traced to other DNA sequences in this sample. CDR3 DNA: TGTGCCAGCAGTTTATCCCAGGGTTATGGCTACACCTTC. It specifies CASSLSQGYGYTF. The J gene is TRBJ1-2, the V gene TRBV27; the D gene is possibly TRBD1 (5 bases). Germline CDR1 is MNHEY and CDR2 is SMNVEV (reference sequence). Trimming pared 0 bases from V and 5 bases from J, leaving 7 bases between. The CDR3 loop spans 13 amino acids.

This chain uses TRBV30 with TRBJ2-2; D unclear. The germline V gene has CDR1 GTSNPN and CDR2 SVGIG (reference sequence). With 1 base removed from V and 6 bases from J, the gap between germline ends came to 6 bases. There are 12 residues in the CDR3. The CDR3 loop is CAWSGLPGELFF. The CDR3 coding sequence is TGTGCCTGGAGTGGACTGCCCGGGGAGCTGTTTTTT.

The chain uses TRBV19 and TRBJ1-1; no reliable D call. The CDR3 consists of 13 residues. CDR1 and CDR2 from the germline V gene are LNHDA and SQIVND (reference sequence). V was cut by 0 bases and J by 11 bases, with 13 bases left in between. The CDR3 coding sequence is TGTGCCAGTAGTATAGAAGCGAGGTTCAAGGCTTTCTTT. Its protein product is CASSIEARFKAFF. Supplemented by reference TRBV19 and TRBJ1-1, the full variable domain reads DGGITQSPKYLFRKEGQNVTLSCEQNLNHDAMYWYRQDPGQGLRLIYYSQIVNDFQKGDIAEGYSVSREKKESFPLTVTSAQKNPTAFYLCASSIEARFKAFFGQGTRLTVV.

Concerning this clone itself: The sample has other DNA sequences that encode this CDR3 too. V usage is TRBV7-2 and J usage is TRBJ1-5; 8 bases align to TRBD1. In germline, CDR1 is SGHTA, CDR2 FQGNSA. Trimming at V came to 3 bases and at J to 2 bases, leaving 0 bases not matched to a gene. The CDR3 spans 14 residues. The CDR3 spells CASSLTGGNQPQHF. In DNA, the CDR3 is TGTGCCAGCAGCTTGACAGGGGGCAATCAGCCCCAGCATTTT.

The chain has TRBV13 and TRBJ2-7, with D unresolved. In germline, CDR1 is PRHDT, CDR2 FYEKMQ (reference sequence). CDR3 length: 14 residues. V was cut by 5 bases and J by 0 bases, with 11 bases left in between. The CDR3 loop reads CASSQGRSSYEQYF. The CDR3 DNA reads TGTGCCAGCAGCCAAGGACGGAGCTCCTACGAGCAGTACTTC.

V and J are TRBV7-6 and TRBJ2-7; possibly TRBD1 for D (6 bases). Trimming stripped 3 bases from V and 4 bases from J, with 13 bases between. CDR1 and CDR2 (germline): SGHVS, FNYEAQ. CDR3 length equals 14 residues. CDR3 region: CASSFRGAVYEQYF. Here the CDR3 DNA reads TGTGCCAGCAGCTTCAGGGGCGCGGTATACGAGCAGTACTTC.

The rearrangement uses TRBV7-8 and TRBJ2-7; a possible D gene is TRBD1 (6 bases). Germline V CDR1 and CDR2: SGHVS, FQNEAQ. The ends were cut back, 2 bases at V and 2 bases at J, with 13 bases in the middle. This CDR3 region has 15 residues. CDR3 DNA sequence: TGTGCCAGCAGCTTATACGGCAGGGGCACCTACGAGCAGTACTTC. Protein product: CASSLYGRGTYEQYF.

This clone was seen only once. The rearrangement links TRBV6-1 to TRBJ1-1; D remains ambiguous. The CDR3 totals 14 residues. Trimming stripped 4 bases from V and 0 bases from J, with 9 bases between. Germline V gene data show CDR1 as MNHNS and CDR2 as SASEGT. The CDR3 region has the DNA TGTGCCAGCAGTGTCGGTGCTTTGAACACTGAAGCTTTCTTT. Translated: CASSVGALNTEAFF.

V usage is TRBV6-5 and J usage is TRBJ2-7, with 9 bases fitting TRBD2. CDR1 is MNHEY, CDR2 SVGAGI, per germline. After removal of 6 bases from V and 6 bases from J, the junction contained 6 bases not matched to a gene. The CDR3 consists of 13 residues. The CDR3 nucleotides are TGTGCCAGCAGCTTAGCGGGAGTACTCGAGCAGTACTTC. It yields the protein CASSLAGVLEQYF.

The V gene is TRBV28, the J gene TRBJ2-5; perhaps TRBD2 as D (6 bases). The germline V and J ends were trimmed by 6 bases and 5 bases, with 16 bases remaining between them. Germline V gene lookup returns CDR1 MDHEN and CDR2 SYDVKM. This CDR3 has 14 amino acids. The CDR3 DNA is TGTGCCAGCAGCTTAGCGGTGGGAGCGGAGACCCAGTACTTC. Its translation: CASSLAVGAETQYF.

The chain is built from TRBV6-6 and TRBJ2-7, with 7 bases fitting TRBD1. The CDR3 length is 14 residues. Trimming took 4 bases from V and 3 from J; bases not matched to a gene: 6. Germline V gene sequence: CDR1 MNHNY, CDR2 SVGAGI (reference sequence). The CDR3 sequence: CASSSGQSFYEQYF. As DNA, the CDR3 is TGTGCCAGCAGTTCGGGACAGAGTTTCTACGAGCAGTACTTC.

The rearrangement uses TRBV2 and TRBJ1-1; D is unclear. The CDR3 has 18 residues. The V gene's germline CDR1 is SNHLY and CDR2 FYNNEI. Trimming pared 1 base from V and 5 bases from J, leaving 23 bases between. CDR3 DNA: TGTGCCAGCAGTGAAGGAATTGGCGGAGCCCGGAGGTGGACTGAAGCTTTCTTT. It encodes CASSEGIGGARRWTEAFF.

The chain is built from TRBV11-1 and TRBJ2-2; tentative D call: TRBD1 (6 bases). The germline V gene encodes CDR1 SGHAT and CDR2 FQDESV (reference sequence). V dropped 8 bases and J dropped 2 bases, with 12 bases sitting between them. CDR3 length: 14 residues. CDR3 DNA: TGTGCCAGCCGTAGGACAGCTAACACCGGGGAGCTGTTTTTT. It yields the protein CASRRTANTGELFF.

This rearrangement joins TRBV19 to TRBJ1-5; 7 positions agree with TRBD1. The V gene's germline CDR1 is LNHDA and CDR2 SQIVND (reference sequence). V lost 4 bases, J lost 2 bases, and 2 bases stayed unmatched. The length of the CDR3 is 14 residues. DNA for the CDR3: TGTGCCAGTAGTAGTACAGGGGGCAATCAGCCCCAGCATTTT. The encoded protein is CASSSTGGNQPQHF. Full variable domain (missing parts from reference TRBV19 and TRBJ1-5): DGGITQSPKYLFRKEGQNVTLSCEQNLNHDAMYWYRQDPGQGLRLIYYSQIVNDFQKGDIAEGYSVSREKKESFPLTVTSAQKNPTAFYLCASSSTGGNQPQHFGDGTRLSIL.

This chain links TRBV2 with TRBJ2-6; D ambiguous. The CDR3 is made up of 15 amino acids. CDR1 and CDR2 from the germline V gene are SNHLY and FYNNEI. V dropped 4 bases and J dropped 4 bases, with 11 bases sitting between them. CDR3 nucleotides: TGTGCCAGCAGTGTATTAGGGTCGGGGGCCAACGTCCTGACTTTC. Translated, it gives CASSVLGSGANVLTF.